The source of this TCR beta chain is a study of T cells after posttransplantation cyclophosphamide. Study-level points and caveats: After PTCy, TRB diversity resembled that of CNI/methotrexate controls. Blood and skin or GI T cell repertoires showed limited TRB overlap. Later blood repertoires were often dominated by clones from the donor CD8+ memory compartment.

Busulfan-fludarabine conditioning, marrow transplant, and cyclophosphamide on days +3 and +4 were administered. Notes on this clone: The antigen is unknown.

The method was immunoSEQ multiplex PCR; TCRdb's version includes in-frame clones alone and lacks a portion of them. Here the sample spans about 5,000 clones, 1.5% to 2% being singletons. This material consisted of PBMCs, taken almost 250 days after a stem cell transplant with posttransplant cyclophosphamide. The clonotype originates from a male patient aged 30 to 39 who received an allogeneic stem cell transplant from a related donor, was CMV-positive, and had no GVHD. Some T cells may be transferred from the graft donor.

In DNA, the CDR3 is TGTGCCAGCAGCTTGGTAAGGGGGCGTCGTGGCTACACCTTC. It yields the protein CASSLVRGRRGYTF. This sequence joins TRBV5-4 and TRBJ1-2; TRBD1 matches 7 bases. Germline CDR1 reads SGHNT; CDR2 reads YYREEE (reference sequence). V shed 0 bases and J 7 bases; nucleotides not matched to a gene: 6. The CDR3 totals 14 residues.